The entry below gives a single TCR beta chain sequence along with its context. What it binds is not known. The sample comes from a study of T cell responses to AZD1222 COVID-19 vaccine. Study results and limitations: Following two doses of AZD1222, Spike-specific TCR breadth and depth rose. Reportedly, close to half of spike-specific TCRs are directed against unmutated variant regions. At study baseline, merely a handful of AZD1222 recipients were seropositive.

Pooling covered second doses at about 4 or about 12 weeks. V lost 5 bases to trimming and J lost 0 bases, with 11 bases between them. The CDR3 spans 15 residues. Germline V gives CDR1 MNHEY, CDR2 SVGAGI. Assay: immunoSEQ multiplex PCR; the TCRdb copy retains only in-frame clones and omits some. The table shows 60,000 to 95,000 clones, with more than 75% occurring only once. The TCR originated in an adult who received the AZD1222 COVID-19 vaccine. Here the sequenced sample was peripheral blood, taken 28 days after the second AZD1222 dose. J is TRBJ1-3 and V is TRBV6-5, with D uncertain. CDR3 sequence: CASSRFASSGNTIYF. CDR3 sequence (DNA): TGTGCCAGCAGTAGGTTTGCCAGCTCTGGAAACACCATATATTTT.